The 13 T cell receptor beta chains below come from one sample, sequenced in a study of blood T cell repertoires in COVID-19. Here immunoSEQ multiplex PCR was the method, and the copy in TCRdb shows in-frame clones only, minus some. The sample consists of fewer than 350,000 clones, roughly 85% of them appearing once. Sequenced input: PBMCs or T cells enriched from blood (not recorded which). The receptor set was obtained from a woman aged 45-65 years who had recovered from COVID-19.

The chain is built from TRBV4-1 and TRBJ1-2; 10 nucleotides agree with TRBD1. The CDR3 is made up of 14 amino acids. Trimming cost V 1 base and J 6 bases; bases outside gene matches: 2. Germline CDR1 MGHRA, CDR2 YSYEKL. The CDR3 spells CASSQGQGADGYTF. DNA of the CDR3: TGCGCCAGCAGCCAAGGACAGGGGGCGGATGGCTACACCTTC.

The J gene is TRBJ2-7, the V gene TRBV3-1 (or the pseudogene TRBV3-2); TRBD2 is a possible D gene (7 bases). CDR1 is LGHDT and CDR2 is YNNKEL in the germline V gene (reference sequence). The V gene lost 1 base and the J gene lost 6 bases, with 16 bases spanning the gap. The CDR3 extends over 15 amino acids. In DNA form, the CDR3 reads TGTGCCAGCAGCCAAGGTCCCGGGGGCGGGGGCGAGCAGTACTTC. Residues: CASSQGPGGGGEQYF.

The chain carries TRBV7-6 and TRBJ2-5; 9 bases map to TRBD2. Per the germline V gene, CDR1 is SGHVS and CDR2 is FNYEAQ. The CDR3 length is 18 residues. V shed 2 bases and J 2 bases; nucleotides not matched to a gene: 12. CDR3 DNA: TGTGCCAGCAGCTTAAAATTCGCTGGCGGGGGGGCGCAAGAGACCCAGTACTTC. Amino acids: CASSLKFAGGGAQETQYF.

The DNA of the CDR3 is TGTGCCATCAGTGATCGTCTAGTGGCAGGGGGCCTCGCAGCTTTCTTT. The encoded protein is CAISDRLVAGGLAAFF. The V gene is TRBV10-3, the J gene TRBJ1-1; TRBD1 aligns across 8 bases. V lost 3 bases to trimming and J lost 10 bases; unmatched junction nucleotides: 16. Germline CDR1 and CDR2: ENHRY and SYGVKD. The CDR3 runs 16 residues.

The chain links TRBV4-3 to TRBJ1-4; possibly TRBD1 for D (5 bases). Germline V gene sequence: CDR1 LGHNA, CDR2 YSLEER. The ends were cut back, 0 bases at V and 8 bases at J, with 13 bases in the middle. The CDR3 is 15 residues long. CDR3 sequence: CASSQDPRGGEKLFF. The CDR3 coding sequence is TGCGCCAGCAGCCAAGATCCCCGGGGGGGGGAAAAACTGTTTTTT.

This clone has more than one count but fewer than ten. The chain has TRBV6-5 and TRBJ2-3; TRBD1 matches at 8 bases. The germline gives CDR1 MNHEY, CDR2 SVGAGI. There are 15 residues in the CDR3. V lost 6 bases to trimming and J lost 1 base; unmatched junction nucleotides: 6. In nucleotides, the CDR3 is TGTGCCAGCAGATCCGGACAGGGAGGCACAGATACGCAGTATTTT. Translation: CASRSGQGGTDTQYF.

Here the CDR3 reads CASSQQTGGPSGNTIYF. DNA for the CDR3: TGTGCCAGCAGCCAACAAACCGGGGGACCCTCTGGAAACACCATATATTTT. J is TRBJ1-3 and V is TRBV14, with a possible D match to TRBD1 (5 bases). The CDR3 contains 17 residues. Germline CDR1 and CDR2: SGHDN and FVKESK. Trimming removed 2 bases from V and 0 bases from J, with 14 bases in between.

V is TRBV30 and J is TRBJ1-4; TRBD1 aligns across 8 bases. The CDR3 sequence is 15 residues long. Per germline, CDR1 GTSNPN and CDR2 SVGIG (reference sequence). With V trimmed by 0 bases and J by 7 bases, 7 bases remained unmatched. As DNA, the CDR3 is TGTGCCTGGAGTGTACGGACAGGGAAATTTGAAAAACTGTTTTTT. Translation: CAWSVRTGKFEKLFF.

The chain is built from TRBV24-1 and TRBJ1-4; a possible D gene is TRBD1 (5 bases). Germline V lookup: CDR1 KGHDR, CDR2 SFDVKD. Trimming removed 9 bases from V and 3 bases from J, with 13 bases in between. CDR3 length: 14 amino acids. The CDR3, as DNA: TGTGCCACCCTCTCGGAGGGGTCTAATGAAAAACTGTTTTTT. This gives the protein CATLSEGSNEKLFF.

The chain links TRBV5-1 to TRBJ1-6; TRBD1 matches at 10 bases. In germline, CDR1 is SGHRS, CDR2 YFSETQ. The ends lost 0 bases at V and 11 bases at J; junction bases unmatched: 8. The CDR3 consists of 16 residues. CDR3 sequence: CASSLGPGTGATPLHF. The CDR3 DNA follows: TGCGCCAGCAGCTTGGGTCCCGGGACAGGGGCGACACCCCTCCACTTT.

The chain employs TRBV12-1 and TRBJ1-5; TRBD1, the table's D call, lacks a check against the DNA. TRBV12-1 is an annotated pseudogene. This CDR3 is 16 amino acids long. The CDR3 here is CASQPTGKGINQPQHF. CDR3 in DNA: TGTGCCAGCCAACCAACAGGGAAAGGTATCAATCAGCCCCAGCATTTT.

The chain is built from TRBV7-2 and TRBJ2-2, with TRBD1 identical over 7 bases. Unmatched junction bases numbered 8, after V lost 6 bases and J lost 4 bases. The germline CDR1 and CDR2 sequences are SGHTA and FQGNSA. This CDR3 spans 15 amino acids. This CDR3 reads CASRPRQGATGELFF. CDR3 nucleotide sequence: TGTGCCAGCAGACCCCGACAGGGTGCCACCGGGGAGCTGTTTTTT. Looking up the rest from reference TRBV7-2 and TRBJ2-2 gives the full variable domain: GAGVSQSPSNKVTEKGKDVELRCDPISGHTALYWYRQSLGQGLEFLIYFQGNSAPDKSGLPSDRFSAERTGGSVSTLTIQRTQQEDSAVYLCASRPRQGATGELFFGEGSRLTVL.

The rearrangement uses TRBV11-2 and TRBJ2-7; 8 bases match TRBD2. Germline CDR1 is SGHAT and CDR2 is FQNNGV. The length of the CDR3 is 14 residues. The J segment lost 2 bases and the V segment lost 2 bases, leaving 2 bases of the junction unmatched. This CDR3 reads CASSLSGGTYEQYF. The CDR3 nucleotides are TGTGCCAGCAGCTTATCGGGGGGGACCTACGAGCAGTACTTC.